The following is a TCR beta chain sequence with its context. From germline, CDR1 is LNHDA and CDR2 SQIVND (reference sequence). The CDR3 totals 19 residues. The V segment lost 1 base and the J segment 1 base; nucleotides outside the gene matches: 12. This specimen belongs to a study of T cell changes during pregnancy in multiple sclerosis. Sequenced by immunoSEQ multiplex PCR; TCRdb stores in-frame clones only, minus some. The sample comprises tens of thousands of clones, approximately 92% of which are singletons, and 0.65% to 0.9% rests with the top ten. Here the sequenced sample was CD4+ T cells from peripheral blood mononuclear cells, taken before pregnancy. This sequence joins TRBV19 and TRBJ1-1; 10 bases match TRBD1. The sequence came from a female donor with multiple sclerosis, enrolled in a pregnancy study. Written as DNA, the CDR3 is TGTGCCAGTAGTATAGTGCGACAGGGGGCCGTAGTAAGGAACACTGAAGCTTTCTTT. Amino acid sequence: CASSIVRQGAVVRNTEAFF.